The 25 T cell receptor beta chains reported below all come from one sample, sequenced in a study of graft-versus-host responses after intestinal transplantation. Measured with immunoSEQ multiplex PCR; TCRdb has only the in-frame clones, and not every one. This sample has 80,000 to 95,000 clones, with about nine tenths found just once. Their target antigens are unknown. Sample: unstimulated CD8+ T cells sorted from spleen or lymph node cells, taken before intestinal transplant. Receptors were obtained from a human donor who received an intestinal transplant.

The CDR3 spells CATSRDSGGVNEQFF. In DNA, the CDR3 is TGTGCCACCAGCAGAGATAGCGGGGGGGTTAATGAGCAGTTCTTC. The rearrangement joins TRBV15 to TRBJ2-1, with TRBD2 matching over 11 bases. CDR1 LNHNV and CDR2 YYDKDF come from the germline V gene (reference sequence). The J segment lost 7 bases and the V segment lost 0 bases, leaving 2 bases of the junction unmatched. The CDR3 consists of 15 residues.

The V and J genes are TRBV11-2 and TRBJ1-1; weak D call: TRBD1 (6 bases). V shed 1 base and J shed 8 bases, with 11 bases lying between them. The CDR3 is 13 residues long. Germline CDR1 SGHAT, CDR2 FQNNGV. The CDR3 here is CASSLGGGGEAFF. CDR3 nucleotides: TGTGCCAGCAGCTTAGGAGGGGGAGGAGAAGCTTTCTTT.

By sample share, this clone is medium-sized. This chain joins TRBV6-4 and TRBJ2-3, with 11 bases matching TRBD1. Losses at the gene ends were 3 bases for V and 4 bases for J; bases not matched to a gene: 0. This CDR3 is built from 14 residues. Germline V gene sequence: CDR1 MRHNA, CDR2 SNTAGT. The CDR3: CASSEGQGADTQYF. DNA of the CDR3: TGTGCCAGCAGTGAGGGACAGGGGGCAGATACGCAGTATTTT.

The chain has TRBV6-5 and TRBJ1-2; 7 bases fit TRBD1. CDR3 size: 14 residues. Losses at the gene ends were 4 bases for V and 7 bases for J; bases not matched to a gene: 9. Germline V gene lookup returns CDR1 MNHEY and CDR2 SVGAGI. The CDR3 loop is CASSSLQGLSGYTF. For the CDR3, the DNA is TGTGCCAGCAGTTCCTTACAGGGGCTTTCTGGCTACACCTTC.

This chain connects TRBV4-1 to TRBJ2-7, with D possibly matching TRBD2 (5 bases). CDR1 is MGHRA and CDR2 is YSYEKL in the germline V gene. The length of the CDR3 is 13 residues. Trimming shortened V by 4 bases and J by 4 bases, and 11 bases separated the two germline ends. The CDR3 DNA is TGCGCCAGCAGCCCACTAGTTGGGTACGAGCAGTACTTC. It specifies CASSPLVGYEQYF.

The gene calls are TRBV11-3 and TRBJ2-2, with D unresolved. Trimming took off 1 base at V and 8 bases at J, with 5 bases between the two ends. The CDR3 contains 12 residues. CDR1 is SGHNT and CDR2 is YENEEA in the germline V gene. As DNA, the CDR3 is TGTGCCAGCAGCTTAGCGGTGGGGGAGCTGTTTTTT. Protein sequence: CASSLAVGELFF. The full variable domain, with the rest looked up from reference TRBV11-3 and TRBJ2-2, is EAGVVQSPRYKIIEKKQPVAFWCNPISGHNTLYWYLQNLGQGPELLIRYENEEAVDDSQLPKDRFSAERLKGVDSTLKIQPAELGDSAVYLCASSLAVGELFFGEGSRLTVL.

The chain is built from TRBV10-3 and TRBJ2-3; D perhaps matches TRBD2 (6 bases). The germline CDR1 and CDR2 sequences are ENHRY and SYGVKD. This CDR3 is 11 amino acids long. Trimming left V 6 bases short and J 5 bases short, with 6 bases between. The CDR3 DNA is TGTGCCATCAGGGGGGGAGATACGCAGTATTTT. This sequence encodes CAIRGGDTQYF.

This clone came up once. The chain combines TRBV4-1 with TRBJ2-3; D is unresolved. This CDR3 contains 16 residues. V lost 0 bases and J 0 bases, leaving 10 bases between the germline ends. Germline V lookup: CDR1 MGHRA, CDR2 YSYEKL. For the CDR3, the DNA is TGCGCCAGCAGCCAAGAGCAGAGTCCTAGCACAGATACGCAGTATTTT. It yields the protein CASSQEQSPSTDTQYF.

The V gene is TRBV7-6, the J gene TRBJ2-1, with TRBD1 matching 9 bases. Germline CDR1 and CDR2: SGHVS and FNYEAQ. J was trimmed by 9 bases and V by 6 bases; bases with no gene match: 12. This CDR3 has 15 amino acids. The chain's CDR3 is CASRGRDRVGGEQFF. CDR3 DNA: TGTGCCAGCAGGGGACGGGACAGGGTGGGTGGTGAGCAGTTCTTC.

The gene calls are TRBV7-3 and TRBJ2-3; 11 nucleotides agree with TRBD2. With V trimmed by 4 bases and J by 3 bases, 3 bases remained unmatched. The CDR3 consists of 15 residues. CDR1 is SGHTA, CDR2 FQGTGA, per germline. Here the CDR3 reads CASSSLAGGTDTQYF. The CDR3 DNA sequence: TGTGCCAGCAGCTCCTTAGCGGGGGGGACAGATACGCAGTATTTT. Together with reference TRBV7-3 and TRBJ2-3, the CDR3 gives the full variable domain: GAGVSQTPSNKVTEKGKYVELRCDPISGHTALYWYRQSLGQGPEFLIYFQGTGAADDSGLPNDRFFAVRPEGSVSTLKIQRTERGDSAVYLCASSSLAGGTDTQYFGPGTRLTVL.

The chain recombines TRBV6-1 with TRBJ1-5; the D is unclear. With 1 base removed from V and 0 bases from J, the gap between germline ends came to 7 bases. Germline assignment: CDR1 MNHNS and CDR2 SASEGT. This CDR3 contains 15 residues. CDR3 sequence reads: CASSEVTVSNQPQHF. As DNA, the CDR3 is TGTGCCAGCAGTGAAGTGACCGTTAGCAATCAGCCCCAGCATTTT.

This clone was detected only once. This chain links TRBV29-1 with TRBJ1-3; D is perhaps TRBD1 (5 bases). The V and J ends lost 1 base and 1 base respectively, with 14 bases between them. This CDR3 spans 16 amino acids. Germline lookup yields CDR1 SQVTM and CDR2 ANQGSEA. The CDR3 DNA sequence: TGCAGCGTTGAAGCAGCGGGGGACTCGTCTGGAAACACCATATATTTT. It encodes CSVEAAGDSSGNTIYF.

As to this clone: A read error may produce the germline difference seen at one junction end. The chain links TRBV5-1 to TRBJ2-1; D unresolved. The CDR3 sequence is 13 residues long. The germline gives CDR1 SGHRS, CDR2 YFSETQ. The CDR3 DNA reads as TGCGCCAGCAGCTCTCAATTCGTCACGGGCTGGCTCTTC. It translates to CASSSQFVTGWLF.

The V gene is TRBV13, the J gene TRBJ2-7, with TRBD1 identical over 7 bases. Germline CDR1 and CDR2: PRHDT and FYEKMQ (reference sequence). V lost 3 bases and J lost 2; bases outside the gene matches: 7. The CDR3 sequence is 15 residues long. The CDR3 coding sequence is TGTGCCAGCAGCTTCCAGACAGGGCAGCCCTACGAGCAGTACTTC. This translates into CASSFQTGQPYEQYF.

The chain has TRBV2 and TRBJ2-7; possibly TRBD2 for D (6 bases). V was cut by 6 bases and J by 4 bases, with 10 bases left in between. This CDR3 has 12 residues. Germline lookup yields CDR1 SNHLY and CDR2 FYNNEI. CDR3 protein: CASSATRYEQYF. CDR3 nucleotide sequence: TGTGCCAGCAGCGCGACTAGATACGAGCAGTACTTC.

The chain links TRBV5-1 to TRBJ2-1, with 8 bases fitting TRBD2. In germline, CDR1 is SGHRS, CDR2 YFSETQ. The CDR3 contains 14 residues. The ends lost 4 bases at V and 6 bases at J; junction bases unmatched: 6. The CDR3 coding sequence is TGCGCCAGCAGCCCACGACTAGCGTCCAATGAGCAGTTCTTC. It specifies CASSPRLASNEQFF.

The chain has TRBV7-9 and TRBJ2-2, with TRBD1 matching 12 bases. CDR1 is SEHNR and CDR2 is FQNEAQ in the germline V gene (reference sequence). The CDR3 is made up of 16 amino acids. J lost 4 bases, V lost 5 bases, and 5 bases had no gene match. CDR3 sequence reads: CASSPGTGGGTGELFF. For the CDR3, the DNA is TGTGCCAGCAGCCCCGGGACAGGGGGCGGCACCGGGGAGCTGTTTTTT.

The chain recombines TRBV13 with TRBJ2-3; D gene uncertain. Germline-derived CDR1 and CDR2 are PRHDT and FYEKMQ (reference sequence). Trimming pared 0 bases from V and 8 bases from J, leaving 9 bases between. The CDR3 runs 13 residues. The CDR3 here is CASSLGGRRTQYF. The CDR3 DNA is TGTGCCAGCAGCTTAGGAGGGCGGCGTACGCAGTATTTT.

In its sample, this clone was seen a few times. This rearrangement joins TRBV5-6 to TRBJ2-5; 7 nucleotides align to TRBD2. This CDR3 has 15 residues. After removal of 3 bases from V and 4 bases from J, the junction contained 9 bases not matched to a gene. Germline V gene sequence: CDR1 SGHDT, CDR2 YYEEEE. The CDR3 sequence is CASSWTRGFTETQYF. The CDR3 DNA reads as TGTGCCAGCAGCTGGACTAGAGGGTTTACAGAGACCCAGTACTTC.

Comment on this clone: Other DNA variants within this sample encode the same CDR3. The J gene is TRBJ2-1, the V gene TRBV9, with 8 bases fitting TRBD2. Germline V gene sequence: CDR1 SGDLS, CDR2 YYNGEE. Losses at the gene ends were 0 bases for V and 1 base for J; bases not matched to a gene: 0. This CDR3 has 15 amino acids. The CDR3: CASSVGGGSYNEQFF. Here the CDR3 DNA reads TGTGCCAGCAGCGTAGGCGGGGGGTCCTACAATGAGCAGTTCTTC.

A few counts support this clone. CDR3 region: CASRGTDNNEQFF. The DNA of the CDR3 is TGTGCCAGCAGGGGGACTGATAACAATGAGCAGTTCTTC. V gene TRBV5-5 combines with J gene TRBJ2-1, with D perhaps TRBD2 (6 bases). This CDR3 region has 13 residues. V lost 5 bases to trimming and J lost 5 bases, with 11 bases between them. The germline gives CDR1 SGHKS, CDR2 YYEKEE (reference sequence).

This chain uses TRBV5-1 with TRBJ2-5; no definite D call. TRBJ2-7 explains the end of the DNA better; the J call may be wrong. The CDR3 has 13 amino acids. From germline, CDR1 is SGHRS and CDR2 YFSETQ. The CDR3 here is CASSWVGEYEQYF. CDR3 nucleotides: TGCGCCAGCAGCTGGGTCGGCGAATACGAGCAGTACTTC.

This clone showed up just once. V and J are TRBV5-4 and TRBJ2-3; D gene ambiguous. Germline V gene data show CDR1 as SGHNT and CDR2 as YYREEE (reference sequence). CDR3 size: 12 residues. Trimming cost V 2 bases and J 4 bases, with 5 bases left between them. The CDR3 loop reads CASSLISDTQYF. The DNA for the CDR3 is TGTGCCAGCAGCTTAATCTCAGATACGCAGTATTTT.

The gene calls are TRBV4-2 and TRBJ2-3; 10 bases are a match to TRBD2. Germline loops: CDR1 LGHNA, CDR2 YNFKEQ. The length of the CDR3 is 17 residues. The V gene end was trimmed by 0 bases and the J gene end by 4 bases; junction bases not matched to a gene: 7. The CDR3 loop is CASSQDQSGRAADTQYF. The DNA for the CDR3 is TGTGCCAGCAGCCAAGATCAGAGCGGGAGGGCCGCAGATACGCAGTATTTT.

The V call is TRBV6-5, the J call TRBJ2-2; 8 bases agree with TRBD1. Germline V CDR1 and CDR2: MNHEY, SVGAGI. V dropped 7 bases and J dropped 5; count of bases not matched to a gene: 6. The CDR3 is made up of 14 amino acids. The CDR3 loop reads CASTQGAYTGELFF. In DNA, the CDR3 is TGTGCCAGCACCCAGGGGGCTTATACCGGGGAGCTGTTTTTT.